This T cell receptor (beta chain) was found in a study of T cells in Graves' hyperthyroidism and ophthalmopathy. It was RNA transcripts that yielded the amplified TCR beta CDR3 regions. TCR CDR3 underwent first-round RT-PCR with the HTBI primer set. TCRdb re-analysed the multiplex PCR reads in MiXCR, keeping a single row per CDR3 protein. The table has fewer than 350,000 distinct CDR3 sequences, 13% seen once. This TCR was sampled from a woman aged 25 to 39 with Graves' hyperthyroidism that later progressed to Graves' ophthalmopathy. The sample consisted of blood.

The CDR3 nucleotides read TGTGCCAGCAGCTTGAGCGGGAGGGCCCTCGAGCAGTACTTC. Translating it yields CASSLSGRALEQYF. The chain combines TRBV9 with TRBJ2-7, with 10 bases lining up with TRBD2. J lost 6 bases, V lost 4 bases, and 7 bases had no gene match. There are 14 residues in the CDR3. Per germline, CDR1 SGDLS and CDR2 YYNGEE.